The next 25 T cell receptor beta chains were all read from a single sample in a study of blood T cell repertoires in COVID-19. Profiled with immunoSEQ multiplex PCR; TCRdb holds only in-frame clones, not every one. The repertoire holds tens of thousands of clones, 75% to 90% seen once, with more than 4.5% in the top ten. The sequenced sample consisted of peripheral blood. The origin of the receptors is a woman aged 80 or over with active COVID-19.

The CDR3 coding sequence is TGTGCCACCATGGGATTGGCGGGAGGGCGCTACAATGAGCAGTTCTTC. Translating it yields CATMGLAGGRYNEQFF. The rearrangement links TRBV27 to TRBJ2-1, with 9 bases that match TRBD2. Per the germline V gene, CDR1 is MNHEY and CDR2 is SMNVEV (reference sequence). CDR3 length: 16 residues. V gave up 10 bases and J gave up 3 bases; unmatched junction bases: 13.

The gene calls are TRBV5-1 and TRBJ2-7, with 7 bases identical to TRBD1. Germline CDR1 reads SGHRS; CDR2 reads YFSETQ. This CDR3 region has 14 residues. Losses at the gene ends were 3 bases for V and 6 bases for J; bases not matched to a gene: 9. CDR3 nucleotide sequence: TGCGCCAGCAGCTGGGGACAGTGGGGCGCCGAGCAGTACTTC. This encodes CASSWGQWGAEQYF.

This rearrangement joins TRBV5-1 to TRBJ1-2; D is undetermined. This CDR3 has 13 amino acids. Per the germline V gene, CDR1 is SGHRS and CDR2 is YFSETQ. V lost 2 bases to trimming and J lost 5 bases, with 10 bases between them. The CDR3 region has the DNA TGCGCCAGCAGCTTAGAAGAGATGTATGGCTACACCTTC. Residues: CASSLEEMYGYTF.

This clone has just one count. The chain is built from TRBV2 and TRBJ1-2, with D unresolved. V lost 3 bases and J lost 7, with 12 bases in between. The CDR3 covers 13 residues. CDR1 is SNHLY, CDR2 FYNNEI, per germline. CDR3 nucleotide sequence: TGTGCCAGCAGTGACGTCGGGTTGGTTGGCTACACCTTC. Its translation is CASSDVGLVGYTF.

This chain uses TRBV2 with TRBJ1-1; tentative D call: TRBD1 (5 bases). Germline V gene sequence: CDR1 SNHLY, CDR2 FYNNEI. This CDR3 spans 13 amino acids. V lost 7 bases and J lost 5, with 14 bases in between. As DNA, the CDR3 is TGTGCCAGCATGGGGGGGGTGGGGACTGAAGCTTTCTTT. It is translated as CASMGGVGTEAFF.

V is TRBV18 and J is TRBJ2-7, with D possibly TRBD2 on 5 matching bases. Trimming pared 3 bases from V and 6 bases from J, leaving 12 bases between. The CDR3 is 13 residues long. Per the germline V gene, CDR1 is KGHSH and CDR2 is LQKENI. The chain's CDR3 is CASSPPGLREQYF. CDR3 DNA sequence: TGTGCCAGCTCACCCCCCGGACTTCGCGAGCAGTACTTC.

V is TRBV28 and J is TRBJ2-6; TRBD1 matches 9 bases. Unmatched junction bases numbered 8, after V lost 7 bases and J lost 4 bases. Germline assignment: CDR1 MDHEN and CDR2 SYDVKM. The CDR3 covers 16 residues. The CDR3 DNA is TGTGCCAGCATTCCGGGACAGGGAACCGGGGCCAACGTCCTGACTTTC. It translates to CASIPGQGTGANVLTF.

This clone was seen only once. This chain joins TRBV28 and TRBJ2-7; 9 bases line up with TRBD1. Germline trimming cut 6 bases from V and 6 bases from J; bases unmatched to any gene: 9. The CDR3 has 14 amino acids. Germline CDR1 MDHEN, CDR2 SYDVKM. CDR3: CASRPQGAPGEQYF. The CDR3 DNA sequence: TGTGCCAGCAGGCCACAGGGGGCGCCGGGCGAGCAGTACTTC.

The chain links TRBV12-3 or TRBV12-4 to TRBJ2-7; perhaps TRBD2 as D (5 bases). Trimming shortened V by 5 bases and J by 4 bases, and 6 bases separated the two germline ends. The CDR3 extends over 11 amino acids. The CDR3 reads CASSQRYEQYF. DNA of the CDR3: TGTGCCAGCAGTCAGCGGTACGAGCAGTACTTC.

This clone has only one observation. An end of the junction differs from the germline gene, which may be a read error. The chain is built from TRBV7-7 and TRBJ2-1; D ambiguous. The CDR3 totals 16 residues. CDR1 is SSHAT and CDR2 is FNYEAQ in the germline V gene (reference sequence). CDR3 region: CASSSYPFPPYNEQFF. The CDR3 DNA follows: TGTGCTAGCAGCTCCTACCCATTCCCGCCTTACAATGAGCAGTTCTTC.

The chain recombines TRBV19 with TRBJ2-1, with 7 bases identical to TRBD1. In germline, CDR1 is LNHDA, CDR2 SQIVND (reference sequence). J lost 7 bases, V lost 3 bases, and 9 bases had no gene match. This CDR3 comprises 15 residues. As DNA, the CDR3 is TGTGCCAGTAGTATCGACAGGGCTCCGTGGAATGAGCAGTTCTTC. It codes for CASSIDRAPWNEQFF.

V is TRBV28 and J is TRBJ2-7; 7 positions match TRBD2. The V segment lost 6 bases and the J segment 3 bases; nucleotides outside the gene matches: 11. The CDR3 runs 15 residues. Per germline, CDR1 MDHEN and CDR2 SYDVKM. The CDR3 loop reads CASRNTGLGNYEQYF. CDR3 DNA: TGTGCCAGCAGAAATACCGGACTAGGAAACTACGAGCAGTACTTC.

This clone appeared a few times. The chain is built from TRBV7-8 and TRBJ1-1; maybe TRBD1 (6 bases). The CDR3 consists of 13 residues. V lost 4 bases and J lost 9, with 15 bases in between. CDR1 and CDR2 (germline): SGHVS, FQNEAQ. The CDR3: CASSSLDRPKAFF. CDR3 bases: TGTGCCAGCAGCTCCCTTGACAGGCCCAAAGCTTTCTTT.

The chain employs TRBV28 and TRBJ1-5, with a tentative D call TRBD1 (6 bases). Trimming removed 3 bases at V and 5 bases at J, with 17 bases between. This CDR3 comprises 16 residues. The germline gives CDR1 MDHEN, CDR2 SYDVKM. The CDR3 spells CASSLSQGFFHQPQHF. The CDR3 nucleotides read TGTGCCAGCAGTTTGTCCCAGGGGTTCTTCCATCAGCCCCAGCATTTT.

This clone was detected once. The chain uses TRBV7-3 and TRBJ2-7; D remains ambiguous. Germline V gene sequence: CDR1 SGHTA, CDR2 FQGTGA. The V end lost 2 bases, the J end lost 3 bases, and 8 bases lay between the germline ends. This CDR3 is 13 amino acids long. The CDR3 sequence: CASSLGSGYEQYF. DNA of the CDR3: TGTGCCAGCAGCTTAGGTTCGGGCTACGAGCAGTACTTC.

The chain employs TRBV11-2 and TRBJ2-7; D might be TRBD1 (6 bases). Germline assignment: CDR1 SGHAT and CDR2 FQNNGV. Deletions cut 1 base from V and 5 bases from J, with 12 bases between. The CDR3 is 14 amino acids. The CDR3 DNA is TGTGCCAGCAGCTTAGTACAGGGTAGCCACGAGCAGTACTTC. The encoded protein is CASSLVQGSHEQYF.

V is TRBV9 and J is TRBJ2-3; 12 nucleotides align to TRBD1. This CDR3 has 15 residues. V was pared by 2 bases and J by 9 bases, with 7 bases of the junction left unmatched. Germline-derived CDR1 and CDR2 are SGDLS and YYNGEE. CDR3 nucleotide sequence: TGTGCCAGCAGCGTCCTTCCGGGACAGGGGGCAACGCAGTATTTT. It yields the protein CASSVLPGQGATQYF. Combining the CDR3 with reference TRBV9 and TRBJ2-3 gives the whole variable domain DSGVTQTPKHLITATGQRVTLRCSPRSGDLSVYWYQQSLDQGLQFLIQYYNGEERAKGNILERFSAQQFPDLHSELNLSSLELGDSALYFCASSVLPGQGATQYFGPGTRLTVL.

The chain couples TRBV6-5 to TRBJ2-7; the match to TRBD2 covers 10 bases. The CDR3 is 15 amino acids. Germline V gene sequence: CDR1 MNHEY, CDR2 SVGAGI. V shed 4 bases, J shed 5 bases, and the junction held 8 bases outside the gene matches. The CDR3 region has the DNA TGTGCCAGCAGTTCCGAGGAACTAGCGGGACACGAGCAGTACTTC. This codes for CASSSEELAGHEQYF.

This chain links TRBV11-2 with TRBJ1-4; no firm D call. Germline V gene data show CDR1 as SGHAT and CDR2 as FQNNGV. This CDR3 is built from 13 residues. With 1 base removed from V and 7 bases from J, the gap between germline ends came to 7 bases. This chain's CDR3 is CASSLAEAEKLFF. CDR3 DNA: TGTGCCAGCAGCTTAGCGGAGGCTGAAAAACTGTTTTTT.

This chain links TRBV7-8 with TRBJ2-1, with D possibly being TRBD2 (6 bases). From germline, CDR1 is SGHVS and CDR2 FQNEAQ. This CDR3 region has 15 residues. V lost 7 bases and J lost 4, with 17 bases in between. CDR3 in DNA: TGTGCCAGCACCGGGCTAGGGGCGGGGTACAATGAGCAGTTCTTC. This encodes CASTGLGAGYNEQFF.

The V and J genes are TRBV7-3 and TRBJ2-3; a weak D match, TRBD1 (5 bases). This CDR3 contains 14 residues. Germline values: CDR1 SGHTA, CDR2 FQGTGA. With 5 bases removed from V and 4 bases from J, the gap between germline ends came to 13 bases. The CDR3 DNA follows: TGTGCCAGCAGCCGGAGTCAGGGTGCAGATACGCAGTATTTT. Translation: CASSRSQGADTQYF. Full variable domain (outside the CDR3, taken from reference TRBV7-3 and TRBJ2-3): GAGVSQTPSNKVTEKGKYVELRCDPISGHTALYWYRQSLGQGPEFLIYFQGTGAADDSGLPNDRFFAVRPEGSVSTLKIQRTERGDSAVYLCASSRSQGADTQYFGPGTRLTVL.

The rearrangement joins TRBV19 to TRBJ2-3; the D is unclear. V dropped 6 bases and J dropped 6 bases, with 7 bases sitting between them. Germline values: CDR1 LNHDA, CDR2 SQIVND (reference sequence). The CDR3 has 11 amino acids. The CDR3 DNA follows: TGTGCCAGTAGGGTCCGGGATACGCAGTATTTT. Translated, it gives CASRVRDTQYF. The whole variable domain, filled in from reference TRBV19 and TRBJ2-3, reads DGGITQSPKYLFRKEGQNVTLSCEQNLNHDAMYWYRQDPGQGLRLIYYSQIVNDFQKGDIAEGYSVSREKKESFPLTVTSAQKNPTAFYLCASRVRDTQYFGPGTRLTVL.

The rearrangement uses TRBV29-1 and TRBJ2-7, with a weak D call TRBD1 (5 bases). The CDR3 totals 11 residues. V lost 7 bases and J 6 bases, leaving 13 bases between the germline ends. CDR1 is SQVTM, CDR2 ANQGSEA, per germline. In DNA form, the CDR3 reads TGCAGCGCAGAGCAGGGCTCCGAGCAGTACTTC. Its protein product is CSAEQGSEQYF.

The V call is TRBV28, the J call TRBJ2-2; no clear D gene. The CDR3 is 14 residues long. Trimming removed 1 base from V and 3 bases from J, with 6 bases in between. The germline V gene has CDR1 MDHEN and CDR2 SYDVKM. CDR3 coding DNA: TGTGCCAGCAGTTTATTCGTCTACACCGGGGAGCTGTTTTTT. Translated, it gives CASSLFVYTGELFF.

V gene TRBV5-1 combines with J gene TRBJ2-5, with D unclear. The CDR3 spans 17 residues. Per germline, CDR1 SGHRS and CDR2 YFSETQ. The germline V and J ends were trimmed by 4 bases and 5 bases, with 24 bases remaining between them. CDR3 sequence (DNA): TGCGCCAGCAGCCCGCGGCCATTAACGGCCGACGGGGAGACCCAGTACTTC. Protein product: CASSPRPLTADGETQYF.